Sequencing of this T cell receptor beta chain was carried out in a study of blood T cell repertoires in COVID-19. The CDR3 sequence is 15 residues long. Trimming cost V 2 bases and J 3 bases; bases outside gene matches: 6. Germline-derived CDR1 and CDR2 are SGHKS and YYEKEE (reference sequence). In the original analysis: Amplification of reference gene primers was used by the study to estimate nucleated cell counts. Sequencing was performed with immunoSEQ multiplex PCR; in TCRdb, only in-frame clones are kept and a portion is missing. The D gene and trimming were derived from the DNA, and the V and J assignments and clone size from that table. The top ten hold around 3% of the sample, which has about 360,000 clones, around 87% seen once.

V usage is TRBV5-5 and J usage is TRBJ2-7; 9 nucleotides align to TRBD1. Input material: peripheral blood. The TCR was taken from a human donor in a cohort sampled during active COVID-19. The CDR3 bases are TGTGCCAGCAGCTTCAGACAGGGGGGTCGCTACGAGCAGTACTTC. Its translation is CASSFRQGGRYEQYF.